The following is a T cell receptor (beta chain) sequence with its context. The data originate from a study of blood T cell repertoires in COVID-19. Study-wide background: Samples taken during acute and convalescent COVID-19 were collected in the United States, Italy and Spain. PBMCs, B-cell-depleted T cells, or T cells provided the cDNA or gDNA that made up the material.

Sequencing was performed with immunoSEQ multiplex PCR; in TCRdb, only in-frame clones are kept and a portion is missing. Of just over 350,000 clones in the sample, less than 90% were seen once. Trimming removed 6 bases from V and 3 bases from J, with 12 bases in between. This CDR3 has 13 residues. From germline, CDR1 is MNHEY and CDR2 SMNVEV (reference sequence). V usage is TRBV27 and J usage is TRBJ2-7; weak D call: TRBD2 (5 bases). This sequence originates from a woman under 40 who had recovered from COVID-19. Sequenced sample: PBMCs or T cells enriched from blood (not recorded which). CDR3 DNA sequence: TGTGCCAGCAGCCTCGACGGGGACTACGAGCAGTACTTC. It codes for CASSLDGDYEQYF.